This T cell receptor (beta chain) was retrieved from a study of blood T cells in healthy people across ages. To note about this clonotype: Its antigen is not known.

Drawn from each donor were 8.5 to 10 milliliters of peripheral blood. Per individual sample, total RNA of at least 6 micrograms was extracted. Study results and caveats: Conclusively comparing naive with antigen-experienced cells was impossible with unsorted PBMCs.

Combining a sample-barcoded 5' primer with a J-beta primer mix, a second PCR ran for roughly 7 to 12 cycles. TCRdb redid the calling of the 5' RACE reads with MiXCR, one entry per CDR3 protein. The data show about 800,000 distinct CDR3 sequences, roughly 60% seen once. Sequenced sample: blood. This TCR derives from a young man in good health.

The CDR3 loop is CASSPREGRVHEQFF. Written as DNA, the CDR3 is TGTGCCAGCAGCCCTCGGGAGGGCCGGGTTCATGAGCAGTTCTTC. V and J are TRBV3-1 and TRBJ2-1, with 8 bases lining up with TRBD2. The V and J ends lost 4 bases and 8 bases, in that order; junction bases with no gene match: 10. In germline, CDR1 is LGHDT, CDR2 YNNKEL (reference sequence). The CDR3 runs to 15 residues.